The clone carrying this T cell receptor beta chain was recorded at least ten times. Authors' analysis steps: Amplification of reference gene primers provided the estimated nucleated cell counts. The repertoire was sequenced with immunoSEQ multiplex PCR; TCRdb's copy has only in-frame clones and lacks some. From that table come the V and J calls and clone size; the DNA was used to work out D and trimming. Here the sample spans some 120,000 clones, approximately 68% being singletons. These data are taken from a study of blood T cell repertoires in COVID-19. About the research overall: Sites across the United States, Italy and Spain contributed samples from acute and convalescent COVID-19. Sources were T cells, B-cell-depleted T cells, or PBMCs; the material itself was cDNA or gDNA.

This CDR3 contains 13 residues. Germline CDR1 SGHRS, CDR2 YFSETQ. With 0 bases removed from V and 5 bases from J, the gap between germline ends came to 9 bases. This TCR was sampled from a woman aged 70-85 years with acute or convalescent COVID-19. J is TRBJ2-7 and V is TRBV5-1; D not resolved. The sequencing sample was made of peripheral blood. The CDR3 spells CASSLDGGDEQYF. As DNA, the CDR3 is TGCGCCAGCAGCTTGGACGGCGGAGACGAGCAGTACTTC.